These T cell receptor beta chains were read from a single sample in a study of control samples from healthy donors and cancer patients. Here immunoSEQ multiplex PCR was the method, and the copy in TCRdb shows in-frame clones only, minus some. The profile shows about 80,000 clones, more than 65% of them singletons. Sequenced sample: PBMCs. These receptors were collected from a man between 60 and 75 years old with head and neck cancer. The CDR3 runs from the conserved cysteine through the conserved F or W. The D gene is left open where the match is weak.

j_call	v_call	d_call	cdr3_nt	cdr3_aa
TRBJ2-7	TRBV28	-	TGTGCCAGCAGTCCAACCATCGGCTACGAGCAGTACTTC	CASSPTIGYEQYF
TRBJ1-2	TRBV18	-	TGTGCCAGCTCACCGCCGGGATCCTCTAACTATGGCTACACCTTC	CASSPPGSSNYGYTF
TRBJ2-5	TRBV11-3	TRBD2	TGTGCCAGCAGCTTAGTAGGGACTAGCGGGGAAGAGACCCAGTACTTC	CASSLVGTSGEETQYF
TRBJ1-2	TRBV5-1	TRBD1	TGCGCCAGCAGCTATAGTAGTGGGGGACAGCGGTATGTTGGCTACACCTTC	CASSYSSGGQRYVGYTF
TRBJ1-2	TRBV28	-	TGTGCCAGCACTTTCGCGGGCAACTATGGCTACACCTTC	CASTFAGNYGYTF
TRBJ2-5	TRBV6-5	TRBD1	TGTGCCAGCAGGGGACAGCCCCAAGAGACCCAGTACTTC	CASRGQPQETQYF
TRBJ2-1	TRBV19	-	TGTGCCAGTAGTATTACGGGTACAGGGTACAATGAGCAGTTCTTC	CASSITGTGYNEQFF
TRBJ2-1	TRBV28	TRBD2	TGTGCCAGCAGTTCCCCGGGACTAGCGGGAAAGGGTTCCTACAATGAGCAGTTCTTC	CASSSPGLAGKGSYNEQFF
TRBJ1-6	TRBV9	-	TGTGCCAGCAGCGTAGAAGCGGGTGGGGCACCCCTCCACTTT	CASSVEAGGAPLHF
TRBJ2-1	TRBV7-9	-	TGTGCCAGCATCGGAGGGGCTACCTACAATGAGCAGTTCTTC	CASIGGATYNEQFF
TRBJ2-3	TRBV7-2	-	TGTGCCAGCAGCTTACGGGTGACTAGCACAGATACGCAGTATTTT	CASSLRVTSTDTQYF
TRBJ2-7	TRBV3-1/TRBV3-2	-	TGTGCCAGCAGCCAAGAAGGCAGGGTCCACGAGCAGTACTTC	CASSQEGRVHEQYF
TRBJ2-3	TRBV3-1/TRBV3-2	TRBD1	TGTGCCAGCAGCCAAGGCCAGGGGGCAGATACGCAGTATTTT	CASSQGQGADTQYF
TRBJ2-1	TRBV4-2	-	TGTGCCAGCAGCCAGAGACGGGATGAGCAGTTCTTC	CASSQRRDEQFF
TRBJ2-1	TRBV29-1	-	TGCAGCGTCGTTCTAGTTTTCCGTGAGCAGTTCTTC	CSVVLVFREQFF